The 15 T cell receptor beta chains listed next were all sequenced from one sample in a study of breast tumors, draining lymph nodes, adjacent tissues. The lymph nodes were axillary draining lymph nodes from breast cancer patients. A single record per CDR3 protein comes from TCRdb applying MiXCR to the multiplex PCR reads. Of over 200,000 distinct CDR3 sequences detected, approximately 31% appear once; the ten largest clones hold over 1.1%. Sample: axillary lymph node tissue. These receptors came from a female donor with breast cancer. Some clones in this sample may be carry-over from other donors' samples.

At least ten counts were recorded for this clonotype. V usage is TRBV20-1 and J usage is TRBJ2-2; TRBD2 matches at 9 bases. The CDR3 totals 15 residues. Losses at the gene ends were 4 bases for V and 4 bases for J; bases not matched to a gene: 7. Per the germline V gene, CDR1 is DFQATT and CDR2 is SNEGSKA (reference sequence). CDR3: CSAKKGGRVTGELFF. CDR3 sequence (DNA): TGCAGTGCTAAAAAAGGCGGGAGGGTCACCGGGGAGCTGTTTTTT.

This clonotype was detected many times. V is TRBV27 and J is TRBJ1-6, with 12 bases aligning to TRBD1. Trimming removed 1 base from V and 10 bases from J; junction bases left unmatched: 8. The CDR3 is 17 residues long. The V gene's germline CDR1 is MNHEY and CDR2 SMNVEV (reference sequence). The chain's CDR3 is CASSLLGDRGLRSPLHF. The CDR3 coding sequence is TGTGCCAGCAGTTTATTGGGGGACAGGGGGCTACGCTCACCCCTCCACTTT.

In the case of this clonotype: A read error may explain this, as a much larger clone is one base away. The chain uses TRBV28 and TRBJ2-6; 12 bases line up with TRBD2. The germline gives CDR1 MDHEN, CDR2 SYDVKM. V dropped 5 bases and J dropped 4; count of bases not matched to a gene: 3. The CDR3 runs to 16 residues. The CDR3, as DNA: TGTGCCAGCAGTCTAGCGGGAGGGCTAGGGGCCAACGTCCTGACTTTC. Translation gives CASSLAGGLGANVLTF.

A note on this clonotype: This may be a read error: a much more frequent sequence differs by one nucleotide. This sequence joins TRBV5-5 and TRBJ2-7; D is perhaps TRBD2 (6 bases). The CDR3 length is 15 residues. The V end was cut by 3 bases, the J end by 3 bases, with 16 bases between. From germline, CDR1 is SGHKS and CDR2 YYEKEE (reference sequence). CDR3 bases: TGTGCCAGCAGCTGGGGGAATGCGGGGTTCTACGAGCAGTACTTC. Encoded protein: CASSWGNAGFYEQYF.

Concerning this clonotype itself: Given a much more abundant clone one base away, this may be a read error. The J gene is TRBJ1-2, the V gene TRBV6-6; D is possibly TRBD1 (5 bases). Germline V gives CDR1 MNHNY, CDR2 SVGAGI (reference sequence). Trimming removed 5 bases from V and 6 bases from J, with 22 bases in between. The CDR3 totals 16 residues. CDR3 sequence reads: CASSHTSQRGRDGYTF. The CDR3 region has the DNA TGTGCCAGCAGTCACACGAGTCAGAGGGGAAGGGATGGCTACACCTTC.

The CDR3 region has the DNA TGTGCCAGCAGCCAAGAAGTCTGGCGATTCACCTTC. Translation: CASSQEVWRFTF. V gene TRBV14 combines with J gene TRBJ1-2; unclear D gene. In germline, CDR1 is SGHDN, CDR2 FVKESK. CDR3 length equals 12 residues. With 0 bases removed from V and 13 bases from J, the gap between germline ends came to 12 bases.

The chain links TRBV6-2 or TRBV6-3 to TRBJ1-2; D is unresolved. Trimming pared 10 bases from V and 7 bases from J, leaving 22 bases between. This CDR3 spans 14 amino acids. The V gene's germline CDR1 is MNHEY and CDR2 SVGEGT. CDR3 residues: CATYRGLGKGGYTF. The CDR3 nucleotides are TGTGCCACCTACCGGGGTCTGGGTAAAGGTGGCTACACCTTC.

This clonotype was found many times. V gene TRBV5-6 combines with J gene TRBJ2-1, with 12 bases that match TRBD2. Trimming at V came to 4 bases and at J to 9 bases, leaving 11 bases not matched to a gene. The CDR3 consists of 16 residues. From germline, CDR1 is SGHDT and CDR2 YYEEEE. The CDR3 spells CASSPPGLAGYGEQFF. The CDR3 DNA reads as TGTGCCAGCAGCCCTCCAGGACTAGCGGGATATGGTGAGCAGTTCTTC.

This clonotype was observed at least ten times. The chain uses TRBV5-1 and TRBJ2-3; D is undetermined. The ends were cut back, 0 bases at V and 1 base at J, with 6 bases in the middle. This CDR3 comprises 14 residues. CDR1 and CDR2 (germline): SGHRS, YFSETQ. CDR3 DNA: TGCGCCAGCAGCTTGGGAAGCGGCACAGATACGCAGTATTTT. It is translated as CASSLGSGTDTQYF. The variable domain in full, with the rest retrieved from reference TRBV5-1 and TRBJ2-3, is KAGVTQTPRYLIKTRGQQVTLSCSPISGHRSVSWYQQTPGQGLQFLFEYFSETQRNKGNFPGRFSGRQFSNSRSEMNVSTLELGDSALYLCASSLGSGTDTQYFGPGTRLTVL.

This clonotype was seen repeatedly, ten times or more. The chain's CDR3 is CASSPPEGFYEQYF. The CDR3 nucleotides read TGTGCCAGCTCACCACCGGAAGGATTTTACGAGCAGTACTTC. V usage is TRBV18 and J usage is TRBJ2-7; no definite D call. This CDR3 has 14 residues. Deletions cut 0 bases from V and 4 bases from J, with 10 bases between. Germline CDR1 and CDR2: KGHSH and LQKENI.

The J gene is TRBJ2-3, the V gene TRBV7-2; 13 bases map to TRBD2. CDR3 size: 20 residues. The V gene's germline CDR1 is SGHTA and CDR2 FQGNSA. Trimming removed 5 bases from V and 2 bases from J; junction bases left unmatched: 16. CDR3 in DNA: TGTGCCAGCAGCGGTCGGACTAGCGGGAGCAACTCTCCTAACACAGATACGCAGTATTTT. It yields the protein CASSGRTSGSNSPNTDTQYF.

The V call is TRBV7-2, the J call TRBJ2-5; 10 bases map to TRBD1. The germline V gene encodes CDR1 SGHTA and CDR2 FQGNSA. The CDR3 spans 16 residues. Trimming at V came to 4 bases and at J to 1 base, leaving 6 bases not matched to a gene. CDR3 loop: CASSSRTGGVQETQYF. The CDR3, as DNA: TGTGCCAGCAGCTCTAGGACAGGGGGTGTCCAAGAGACCCAGTACTTC.

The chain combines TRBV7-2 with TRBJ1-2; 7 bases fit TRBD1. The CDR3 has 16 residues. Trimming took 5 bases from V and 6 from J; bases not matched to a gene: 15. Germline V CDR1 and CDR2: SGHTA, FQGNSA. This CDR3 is CASSPRSRQGLNGYTF. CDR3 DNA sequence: TGTGCCAGCAGCCCCCGATCGAGACAGGGCCTTAATGGCTACACCTTC.

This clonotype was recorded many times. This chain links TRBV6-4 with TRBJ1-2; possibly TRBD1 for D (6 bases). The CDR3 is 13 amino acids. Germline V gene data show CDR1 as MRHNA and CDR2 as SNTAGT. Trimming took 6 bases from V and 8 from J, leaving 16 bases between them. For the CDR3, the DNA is TGTGCCAGCAGCCCGCAGGGGCAGGGCGGCTACACCTTC. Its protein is CASSPQGQGGYTF.

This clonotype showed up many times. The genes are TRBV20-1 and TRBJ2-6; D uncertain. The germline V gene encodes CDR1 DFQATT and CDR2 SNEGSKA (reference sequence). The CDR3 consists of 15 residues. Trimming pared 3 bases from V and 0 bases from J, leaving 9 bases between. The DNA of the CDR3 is TGCAGTGCTAGTGTTCCAGGCTCTGGGGCCAACGTCCTGACTTTC. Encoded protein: CSASVPGSGANVLTF.